This T cell receptor (beta chain) derives from a study of blood T cell repertoires in COVID-19. Looking at the study overall: T cells, B-cell-depleted T cells, or PBMCs provided the cDNA or gDNA that served as material.

CDR1 and CDR2 (germline): SEHNR, FQNEAQ (reference sequence). The trim removed 5 bases at V and 8 bases at J, leaving 3 bases unmatched. The CDR3 extends over 12 amino acids. Seattle-derived patients entered the study during active infection and were followed longitudinally. The authors' processing: Scientists estimated how many nucleated cells there were by amplifying reference gene primers. Profiled with immunoSEQ multiplex PCR; TCRdb holds only in-frame clones, not every one. D and trimming were read from the DNA, whereas the V and J calls and clone size are those reported in that table. The table has a few hundred thousand clones, roughly 88% seen once.

The sequenced material came from peripheral blood. This TCR was recovered from a woman under 40 with COVID-19, enrolled during active disease. The rearrangement links TRBV7-9 to TRBJ1-1; 9 bases line up with TRBD1. CDR3 in DNA: TGTGCCAGCAGCAGGGGACAGGGAGAAGCTTTCTTT. Translating gives CASSRGQGEAFF.